This TCR beta chain was sequenced for a study of shared clonotypes between healthy human individuals. Study summary: The donor group consisted of a couple of women and a few men, aged 18 to 49.

Trimming at V came to 0 bases and at J to 8 bases, leaving 6 bases not matched to a gene. This CDR3 contains 14 residues. CDR1 is SGDLS and CDR2 is YYNGEE in the germline V gene. Deep-level assay runs were performed. It was across several immunoSEQ plates that each subset's genomic DNA was evenly split. The data were produced by immunoSEQ multiplex PCR, yet TCRdb's version contains in-frame clones alone and is incomplete. The table shows roughly 480,000 clones, with 70% to 80% occurring only once. In this sample, this clone turned up once. This sample includes further DNA sequences coding for the same CDR3.

The receptor comes from a woman aged 40 to 50 in good health. Some clones in this sample may be carry-over from other donors' samples. Sequenced material: PBMCs. The gene calls are TRBV9 and TRBJ1-2; TRBD1 matches at 8 bases. The CDR3 loop is CASSVGQGARGYTF. The CDR3 DNA sequence: TGTGCCAGCAGCGTAGGGCAGGGGGCGAGGGGCTACACCTTC.